Following are 4 T cell receptor beta chains from one sample sequenced in a study of shared clonotypes between healthy human individuals (dated by TCRdb to the early 2020s). Preparation of the library involved the immunoSEQ multiplex PCR assay. Not all clones reach the TCRdb copy of this immuneACCESS table, which keeps in-frame sequences only. Checked studies attribute under half of the gap to unresolved V genes and leave the rest unexplained. The sample records some 1.5 million clones, more than 95% of which are singletons. Roughly 1.2% of the sample lies in the top ten. Sequencing was done on a sample of naive CD4+ T cells sorted from blood. The sample's cell subset or site, from its label and the paper: CD45RA+ positively selected. The receptors were sampled from a man between 25 and 39 years old in good health.

The chain carries TRBV30 and TRBJ2-3; no reliable D call. Germline CDR1 reads GTSNPN; CDR2 reads SVGIG (reference sequence). The CDR3 totals 12 residues. Trimming stripped 2 bases from V and 6 bases from J, with 9 bases between. CDR3 amino acids: CAWSLGSDTQYF. CDR3 bases: TGTGCCTGGAGTCTGGGTTCGGATACGCAGTATTTT.

The chain joins TRBV5-5 to TRBJ2-7, with TRBD1 matching 8 bases. Trimming at V came to 6 bases and at J to 5 bases, leaving 10 bases not matched to a gene. This CDR3 has 14 residues. Germline assignment: CDR1 SGHKS and CDR2 YYEKEE (reference sequence). In DNA, the CDR3 is TGTGCCAGCACCGGCCCCGGGACAGGTCACGAGCAGTACTTC. Its translation is CASTGPGTGHEQYF. Full variable domain (rest looked up from reference TRBV5-5 and TRBJ2-7): DAGVTQSPTHLIKTRGQQVTLRCSPISGHKSVSWYQQVLGQGPQFIFQYYEKEERGRGNFPDRFSARQFPNYSSELNVNALLLGDSALYLCASTGPGTGHEQYFGPGTRLTVT.

With regard to this clone: Germline and junction disagree at one end, which may indicate a read error. This sequence joins TRBV5-4 and TRBJ2-7; 7 bases are a match to TRBD1. The CDR3 is made up of 14 amino acids. Germline assignment: CDR1 SGHNT and CDR2 YYREEE (reference sequence). The CDR3 DNA is TGTGCCAGCAGCCATCCGGGACAGAAGTACGGGCAGTACTTC. Translation: CASSHPGQKYGQYF. Drawing the rest from reference TRBV5-4 and TRBJ2-7, the complete variable domain is ETGVTQSPTHLIKTRGQQVTLRCSSQSGHNTVSWYQQALGQGPQFIFQYYREEENGRGNFPPRFSGLQFPNYSSELNVNALELDDSALYLCASSHPGQKYGQYFGPGTRLTVT.

In regard to this clone: The same CDR3 also results from other DNA sequences found in this sample. The V gene is TRBV5-6, the J gene TRBJ2-7; D call uncertain. Trimming stripped 0 bases from V and 1 base from J, with 5 bases between. The germline gives CDR1 SGHDT, CDR2 YYEEEE. This CDR3 has 13 residues. In DNA form, the CDR3 reads TGTGCCAGCAGCTTGGGGCAGTCCTACGAGCAGTACTTC. It yields the protein CASSLGQSYEQYF. Variable domain in full (rest from reference TRBV5-6 and TRBJ2-7): DAGVTQSPTHLIKTRGQQVTLRCSPKSGHDTVSWYQQALGQGPQFIFQYYEEEERQRGNFPDRFSGHQFPNYSSELNVNALLLGDSALYLCASSLGQSYEQYFGPGTRLTVT.